This paragraph covers one T cell receptor beta chain sequence. Profiling relied on immunoSEQ multiplex PCR, and the TCRdb table lists in-frame clones only, not all of them. The profile covers some 170,000 clones, with about 96% appearing a single time and approximately 0.97% taken by the ten largest. V lost 4 bases to trimming and J lost 6 bases, with 12 bases between them. Germline CDR1 is LNHDA and CDR2 is SQIVND (reference sequence). The CDR3 extends over 13 amino acids. This record comes from a study of cytomegalovirus exposure and HLA in healthy donors. The clonotype comes from a woman between 18 and 29 years old in good health and CMV-seronegative. The chain is built from TRBV19 and TRBJ1-2; D is unresolved. Sequenced sample: PBMCs. For the CDR3, the DNA is TGTGCCAGTAGTACCCGAGGGTCGAATGGCTACACCTTC. Residues: CASSTRGSNGYTF.